This record concerns one T cell receptor beta chain sequence. What it binds is not known. These data belong to a study of T cell repertoires in cytomegalovirus infection. Study details: A matching HLA type, together with CMV infection, was signaled by public TCR beta signatures.

TCRdb analysed the reads with MiXCR anew, one entry per CDR3 protein. The table lists under 600,000 distinct CDR3 sequences, 15% to 20% of them singletons, with more than 20% in the top ten. Study-wide findings and caveats: Carriers of CMV plus the relevant HLA were identified by cumulative public TCR beta family frequency. What dominated the ex vivo response were HLA-C-restricted CMV-specific TCR beta clonotypes.

Germline values: CDR1 LNHNV, CDR2 YYDKDF (reference sequence). V lost 1 base and J 3 bases, leaving 10 bases between the germline ends. The CDR3 has 14 residues. This chain joins TRBV15 and TRBJ2-7, with no clear D. This receptor was identified in a human donor in good health (CMV status not recorded). Some clones in this sample may be carry-over from other donors' samples. The sample taken for sequencing was CD8+ T cells from PBMCs. CDR3 amino acids: CATSRARARYEQYF. In DNA form, the CDR3 reads TGTGCCACCAGCAGAGCCCGGGCCCGCTACGAGCAGTACTTC.